This entry lists 28 T cell receptor beta chains sequenced from one sample in a study of T cell responses to AZD1222 COVID-19 vaccine. Assay used: immunoSEQ multiplex PCR; TCRdb lists only in-frame clones, some missing. The table includes tens of thousands of clones, roughly 89% detected once. This sample comprised peripheral blood, obtained on day 0 of AZD1222 vaccination. All receptors come from an adult in good health.

The rearrangement links TRBV19 to TRBJ1-3; D remains ambiguous. The V end was cut by 5 bases, the J end by 0 bases, with 14 bases between. Germline values: CDR1 LNHDA, CDR2 SQIVND (reference sequence). The length of the CDR3 is 16 residues. The CDR3 nucleotides read TGTGCCAGTAGTTCGCGGACGGGCTTCTCTGGAAACACCATATATTTT. Translated, it gives CASSSRTGFSGNTIYF.

The CDR3 protein is CASSQRPTGASEQFF. The CDR3 bases are TGTGCCAGCAGCCAAAGACCGACAGGGGCAAGTGAGCAGTTCTTC. This rearrangement joins TRBV7-3 to TRBJ2-1; 8 nucleotides match TRBD1. The CDR3 is made up of 15 amino acids. The ends lost 5 bases at V and 9 bases at J; junction bases unmatched: 12. Germline-derived CDR1 and CDR2 are SGHTA and FQGTGA.

CDR3 residues: CAWVRAGAYEQYF. CDR3 bases: TGTGCCTGGGTCCGGGCTGGAGCCTACGAGCAGTACTTC. The rearrangement links TRBV30 to TRBJ2-7; D not certain. Germline V gene lookup returns CDR1 GTSNPN and CDR2 SVGIG (reference sequence). This CDR3 is 13 amino acids long. The V and J ends lost 5 bases and 2 bases respectively, with 13 bases between them.

This chain connects TRBV19 to TRBJ2-5; D perhaps matches TRBD1 (5 bases). Trimming removed 3 bases at V and 4 bases at J, with 6 bases between. Germline CDR1 and CDR2: LNHDA and SQIVND (reference sequence). CDR3 size: 12 residues. In DNA, the CDR3 is TGTGCCAGTAGTATGGGGCTAGAGACCCAGTACTTC. Its protein is CASSMGLETQYF.

The V call is TRBV24-1, the J call TRBJ2-7; D may be TRBD1 (6 bases). Germline V gene sequence: CDR1 KGHDR, CDR2 SFDVKD. Trimming stripped 8 bases from V and 4 bases from J, with 17 bases between. This CDR3 contains 14 residues. CDR3 sequence reads: CATNQGLGAYEQYF. CDR3 sequence (DNA): TGTGCCACCAACCAGGGGCTTGGCGCTTACGAGCAGTACTTC.

The genes are TRBV23-1 and TRBJ2-1; 13 positions agree with TRBD2. TRBV23-1 is treated as an ORF (open reading frame) with a function not yet certain. The CDR3 spans 15 residues. J lost 10 bases, V lost 4 bases, and 7 bases had no gene match. The CDR3 spells CASSPRLAGGLEQFF. CDR3 DNA sequence: TGCGCCAGCAGTCCCCGACTAGCGGGAGGTCTAGAGCAGTTCTTC.

The genes are TRBV19 and TRBJ2-1, with D possibly being TRBD2 (5 bases). The germline CDR1 and CDR2 sequences are LNHDA and SQIVND (reference sequence). Deletions cut 6 bases from V and 7 bases from J, with 16 bases between. The CDR3 loop spans 14 amino acids. The CDR3: CASRASILVNEQFF. The CDR3 DNA reads TGTGCCAGTAGGGCTAGCATTCTAGTGAATGAGCAGTTCTTC.

The gene calls are TRBV6-5 and TRBJ2-5, with D perhaps assigned TRBD1 or TRBD2 (5 bases each). Per germline, CDR1 MNHEY and CDR2 SVGAGI. The CDR3 consists of 14 residues. V lost 0 bases and J 5 bases, leaving 10 bases between the germline ends. The CDR3 here is CASSYSGPRETQYF. CDR3 in DNA: TGTGCCAGCAGTTACTCGGGACCGCGGGAGACCCAGTACTTC.

V gene TRBV7-9 combines with J gene TRBJ1-2; TRBD1 aligns across 9 bases. CDR3 size: 15 residues. Germline values: CDR1 SEHNR, CDR2 FQNEAQ (reference sequence). The J segment lost 2 bases and the V segment lost 5 bases, leaving 6 bases of the junction unmatched. CDR3 in amino acids: CASSRTGTGNYGYTF. CDR3 nucleotide sequence: TGTGCCAGCAGCCGGACCGGGACAGGGAACTATGGCTACACCTTC.

V usage is TRBV30 and J usage is TRBJ1-2; D gene unclear. The CDR3 extends over 12 amino acids. CDR1 GTSNPN and CDR2 SVGIG come from the germline V gene (reference sequence). Trimming cost V 4 bases and J 8 bases, with 14 bases left between them. In nucleotides, the CDR3 is TGTGCCTGGACCGTACCCCAGGCAGGCTACACCTTC. This gives the protein CAWTVPQAGYTF.

This rearrangement joins TRBV6-6 to TRBJ1-2; TRBD1 agrees at 10 bases. Germline CDR1 reads MNHNY; CDR2 reads SVGAGI (reference sequence). V lost 6 bases, J lost 2 bases, and 0 bases stayed unmatched. CDR3 length equals 13 residues. Here the CDR3 reads CASRGQGNYGYTF. The CDR3 DNA is TGTGCCAGCAGGGGACAGGGGAACTATGGCTACACCTTC.

The chain carries TRBV19 and TRBJ2-1, with a tentative D call TRBD2 (5 bases). Trimming removed 0 bases at V and 6 bases at J, with 15 bases between. Germline CDR1 and CDR2: LNHDA and SQIVND (reference sequence). The CDR3 runs 16 residues. The CDR3 nucleotides read TGTGCCAGTAGTATAGAGAGCCTAGCATCCGGCAATGAGCAGTTCTTC. It translates to CASSIESLASGNEQFF.

This sequence joins TRBV19 and TRBJ1-1; 9 bases align to TRBD1. V was pared by 4 bases and J by 2 bases, with 5 bases of the junction left unmatched. Germline CDR1 reads LNHDA; CDR2 reads SQIVND (reference sequence). The CDR3 spans 15 residues. Here the CDR3 reads CASSTDRGGNTEAFF. DNA of the CDR3: TGTGCCAGTAGTACGGACAGGGGAGGTAACACTGAAGCTTTCTTT.

Note on this clone: Other DNA sequences in the same sample also yield this CDR3. The chain links TRBV5-1 to TRBJ2-5; TRBD2 might be the D (6 bases). Germline V gene lookup returns CDR1 SGHRS and CDR2 YFSETQ. The CDR3 has 15 amino acids. V lost 4 bases, J lost 1 base, and 14 bases lay in between. The chain's CDR3 is CASSRKNGGQETQYF. CDR3 in DNA: TGCGCCAGCAGCCGCAAAAACGGGGGCCAAGAGACCCAGTACTTC. The variable domain in full, completed from reference TRBV5-1 and TRBJ2-5, reads KAGVTQTPRYLIKTRGQQVTLSCSPISGHRSVSWYQQTPGQGLQFLFEYFSETQRNKGNFPGRFSGRQFSNSRSEMNVSTLELGDSALYLCASSRKNGGQETQYFGPGTRLLVL.

This clone has just a few counts. The identical CDR3 is also encoded by other nucleotide sequences in the sample. This rearrangement joins TRBV6-5 to TRBJ1-5, with D possibly TRBD1 on 6 matching bases. The CDR3 consists of 14 residues. CDR1 and CDR2 (germline): MNHEY, SVGAGI. V lost 7 bases to trimming and J lost 1 base, with 11 bases between them. CDR3 sequence (DNA): TGTGCCAGCAATCCTACAGGGAGCAATCAGCCCCAGCATTTT. It specifies CASNPTGSNQPQHF.

This clone occurred a few times. J is TRBJ1-2 and V is TRBV18; 9 positions match TRBD1. Germline V CDR1 and CDR2: KGHSH, LQKENI. J lost 6 bases, V lost 8 bases, and 4 bases had no gene match. The CDR3 totals 12 residues. CDR3 nucleotides: TGTGCCAGCCCGACAGGGGGGGATGGCTACACCTTC. Translating gives CASPTGGDGYTF.

The rearrangement joins TRBV6-1 to TRBJ1-1; the D gene is possibly TRBD1 (5 bases). Germline V gene sequence: CDR1 MNHNS, CDR2 SASEGT. The CDR3 consists of 16 residues. V was trimmed by 3 bases and J by 0 bases, leaving 14 bases between them. CDR3 in DNA: TGTGCCAGCAGTGATAGTGACAGACTCATGAACACTGAAGCTTTCTTT. This encodes CASSDSDRLMNTEAFF.

The chain employs TRBV3-1 (or the pseudogene TRBV3-2) and TRBJ1-4; 9 bases are a match to TRBD1. The V gene's germline CDR1 is LGHDT and CDR2 YNNKEL (reference sequence). The CDR3 spans 16 residues. The V gene end was trimmed by 3 bases and the J gene end by 7 bases; junction bases not matched to a gene: 9. The CDR3 DNA follows: TGTGCCAGCAGCCACCGGGGGACAGGGTGGAGTGAAAAACTGTTTTTT. It encodes CASSHRGTGWSEKLFF.

The chain carries TRBV5-1 and TRBJ2-7, with 7 bases lining up with TRBD2. The V segment lost 4 bases and the J segment 1 base; nucleotides outside the gene matches: 8. Per the germline V gene, CDR1 is SGHRS and CDR2 is YFSETQ. The CDR3 spans 15 residues. The CDR3 region has the DNA TGCGCCAGCAGCCCGGGGGGTGTGCGTTCCTACGAGCAGTACTTC. Amino acid sequence: CASSPGGVRSYEQYF.

The gene calls are TRBV15 and TRBJ2-1; D is perhaps TRBD1 (5 bases). The length of the CDR3 is 13 residues. Germline V gene data show CDR1 as LNHNV and CDR2 as YYDKDF (reference sequence). Trimming took off 5 bases at V and 3 bases at J, with 8 bases between the two ends. In DNA form, the CDR3 reads TGTGCCACCAGCTGGACAATCTACAATGAGCAGTTCTTC. This codes for CATSWTIYNEQFF.

For this clone: This CDR3 is also generated by other DNA sequences in the sample. The chain links TRBV11-3 to TRBJ2-1; perhaps TRBD2 as D (5 bases). Trimming stripped 1 base from V and 0 bases from J, with 7 bases between. CDR3 size: 15 residues. From germline, CDR1 is SGHNT and CDR2 YENEEA. In nucleotides, the CDR3 is TGTGCCAGCAGCTTAGGAGGGAGCTCCTACAATGAGCAGTTCTTC. Protein sequence: CASSLGGSSYNEQFF.

The chain has TRBV5-5 and TRBJ2-1; the D gene is possibly TRBD1 (6 bases). Germline V gives CDR1 SGHKS, CDR2 YYEKEE (reference sequence). This CDR3 has 16 amino acids. V was pared by 4 bases and J by 4 bases, with 18 bases between. The CDR3 DNA reads as TGTGCCAGCAGCGCGACGGGACACATGGCTTACAATGAGCAGTTCTTC. It is translated as CASSATGHMAYNEQFF. Based on the CDR3 plus reference TRBV5-5 and TRBJ2-1, the full variable domain is DAGVTQSPTHLIKTRGQQVTLRCSPISGHKSVSWYQQVLGQGPQFIFQYYEKEERGRGNFPDRFSARQFPNYSSELNVNALLLGDSALYLCASSATGHMAYNEQFFGPGTRLTVL.

The genes are TRBV2 and TRBJ1-6, with 7 bases lining up with TRBD1. Germline V lookup: CDR1 SNHLY, CDR2 FYNNEI. Trimming at V came to 8 bases and at J to 2 bases, leaving 12 bases not matched to a gene. The CDR3 totals 17 residues. The CDR3 DNA reads TGTGCCAGCGGCTCCAGGGACAGTCTCACCTATAATTCACCCCTCCACTTT. As protein: CASGSRDSLTYNSPLHF.

The CDR3 DNA follows: TGTGCCAGCAGCTTGGGGCGGGGTAACAATGAGCAGTTCTTC. Protein product: CASSLGRGNNEQFF. The chain employs TRBV5-6 and TRBJ2-1, with TRBD2 as a possible D gene (6 bases). V was clipped by 0 bases and J by 5 bases, with 9 bases between them. Germline V gene data show CDR1 as SGHDT and CDR2 as YYEEEE. This CDR3 is 14 amino acids long.

This clone was seen only once. The chain recombines TRBV5-1 with TRBJ2-3, with 7 nucleotides matching TRBD2. The CDR3 has 14 amino acids. Trimming removed 6 bases from V and 0 bases from J; junction bases left unmatched: 4. CDR1 SGHRS and CDR2 YFSETQ come from the germline V gene. Written as DNA, the CDR3 is TGCGCCAGCACTCTAGCGGAGAGCACAGATACGCAGTATTTT. Amino acid sequence: CASTLAESTDTQYF.

The chain uses TRBV14 and TRBJ1-4; 10 bases are shared with TRBD1. Germline CDR1 is SGHDN and CDR2 is FVKESK. The length of the CDR3 is 16 residues. The trim removed 1 base at V and 7 bases at J, leaving 6 bases unmatched. Here the CDR3 DNA reads TGTGCCAGCAGCCAAGTTGCGGGACAGGGGACTGAAAAACTGTTTTTT. This gives the protein CASSQVAGQGTEKLFF.

Concerning this clone: Within the sample, other DNA sequences also encode this same CDR3. The CDR3 loop reads CASSPTYEQYF. CDR3 nucleotides: TGTGCCAGCTCACCAACCTACGAGCAGTACTTC. The chain employs TRBV18 and TRBJ2-7; D unresolved. The CDR3 has 11 residues. Trimming shortened V by 2 bases and J by 2 bases, and 1 base separated the two germline ends. CDR1 and CDR2 (germline): KGHSH, LQKENI.

The chain carries TRBV10-3 and TRBJ2-2; 8 positions agree with TRBD2. Germline V gene lookup returns CDR1 ENHRY and CDR2 SYGVKD. J gave up 7 bases and V 5 bases, and 12 bases lay outside the gene matches. This CDR3 is built from 16 residues. CDR3 protein: CAISHSSGLKVGELFF. The CDR3 bases are TGTGCCATCAGTCACTCTAGCGGGCTTAAGGTCGGGGAGCTGTTTTTT.